The 5 T cell receptor beta chains in this list originate from one sample, sequenced in a study of identical twins. TCRdb independently ran MiXCR on the 5' RACE reads; one entry per CDR3 protein. This sample yields 1.5 million or so distinct CDR3 sequences, of which about 32% are seen a single time; under 0.35% belongs to the top ten. Sequencing input: cord blood. The receptors shown here come from a newborn girl in good health.

This clonotype was observed many times. The chain has TRBV24-1 and TRBJ2-3; D is undetermined. The CDR3 length is 13 residues. The ends were cut back, 2 bases at V and 1 base at J, with 3 bases in the middle. Germline CDR1 reads KGHDR; CDR2 reads SFDVKD. CDR3 DNA sequence: TGTGCCACCAGTGATTGGCGCACAGATACGCAGTATTTT. Its protein product is CATSDWRTDTQYF.

This clonotype came up once. The chain combines TRBV5-6 with TRBJ2-1, with 7 bases aligning to TRBD1. CDR1 is SGHDT and CDR2 is YYEEEE in the germline V gene. V lost 4 bases and J lost 3; bases outside the gene matches: 7. The length of the CDR3 is 15 residues. The CDR3: CASSPGQTIYNEQFF. The DNA for the CDR3 is TGTGCCAGCAGCCCGGGACAGACGATCTACAATGAGCAGTTCTTC.

The rearrangement links TRBV10-3 to TRBJ2-5, with TRBD2 as a possible D gene (6 bases). CDR3 length equals 13 residues. Trimming stripped 2 bases from V and 6 bases from J, with 10 bases between. Germline CDR1 and CDR2: ENHRY and SYGVKD. The CDR3 region is CAISEGREKTQYF. CDR3 nucleotide sequence: TGTGCCATCAGTGAGGGGCGGGAAAAGACCCAGTACTTC.

The chain links TRBV24-1 to TRBJ1-2, with 10 bases fitting TRBD1. With 6 bases clipped from V and 1 base from J, the junction kept 4 bases outside the gene matches. Germline V lookup: CDR1 KGHDR, CDR2 SFDVKD. The CDR3 consists of 15 residues. CDR3 amino acids: CATSRGQGNNYGYTF. The CDR3 bases are TGTGCCACCAGTCGGGGACAGGGGAATAACTATGGCTACACCTTC.

The chain has TRBV6-1 and TRBJ2-7; 11 bases fit TRBD1. From germline, CDR1 is MNHNS and CDR2 SASEGT. J gave up 3 bases and V 3 bases, and 4 bases lay outside the gene matches. CDR3 length: 15 residues. CDR3 in DNA: TGTGCCAGCAGTGAGATGGACAGGGGGCTCTACGAGCAGTACTTC. This encodes CASSEMDRGLYEQYF.